The source of this TCR beta chain is a study of blood T cell repertoires in COVID-19. At the level of the study: Italy, Spain and the United States were the sources of the convalescent and acute COVID-19 samples. Nucleic acid was either cDNA or gDNA, and it came from T cells, B-cell-depleted T cells, or PBMCs.

In the authors' workflow: Nucleated cell counts were estimated from reference gene primer amplification. Sequencing used immunoSEQ multiplex PCR; TCRdb keeps in-frame clones, though not all of them. Clonal size and the V and J genes are those of that table, whereas D and trimming came from the DNA. The table has over 200,000 clones, 75% to 90% seen once. This clone was seen once. Trimming shortened V by 7 bases and J by 4 bases, and 15 bases separated the two germline ends. This CDR3 is built from 14 residues. Germline V CDR1 and CDR2: SGHRS, YFSETQ. The sample comprised peripheral blood. This TCR was recovered from a man between 60 and 75 years old who had recovered from COVID-19. The chain uses TRBV5-1 and TRBJ2-1; D remains unclear. CDR3 sequence reads: CASADHSPYNEQFF. CDR3 nucleotides: TGCGCCAGCGCAGACCACAGTCCTTACAATGAGCAGTTCTTC.